The 3 T cell receptor beta chains presented below share a single source sample, sequenced in a study of vaccination and CD4 T cells after COVID-19. These receptors have no known antigen. The study sequenced cultured CD4+ T cell DNA using the Oncomine TCR Beta short-read assay. TCRdb re-analysed the PCR reads in MiXCR, keeping a single row per CDR3 protein. The sample includes approximately 12,000 distinct CDR3 sequences, about 37% of them seen just once. Treatment indicated: roughly 10-day PBMC culture with coronavirus spike peptide pools or control peptides (ViraFEST assay). The sequenced material came from cultured CD4+ T cells from blood. These receptor sequences come from a human donor with COVID-19.

This CDR3 reads CASRTTRPGTNYGYTF. CDR3 sequence (DNA): TGTGCCAGCAGAACGACCCGACCGGGAACTAACTATGGCTACACCTTC. The chain uses TRBV14 and TRBJ1-2; unclear D gene. V was pared by 6 bases and J by 0 bases, with 17 bases between. This CDR3 comprises 16 residues. Germline CDR1 SGHDN, CDR2 FVKESK. Full variable domain (missing parts from reference TRBV14 and TRBJ1-2): EAGVTQFPSHSVIEKGQTVTLRCDPISGHDNLYWYRRVMGKEIKFLLHFVKESKQDESGMPNNRFLAERTGGTYSTLKVQPAELEDSGVYFCASRTTRPGTNYGYTFGSGTRLTVV.

The CDR3 loop is CASSASLAYEQYF. CDR3 sequence (DNA): TGTGCCAGCAGTGCGAGTCTGGCCTACGAGCAGTACTTC. The chain links TRBV6-1 to TRBJ2-7, with unresolved D. The germline V and J ends were trimmed by 4 bases and 2 bases, with 9 bases remaining between them. Germline V gene lookup returns CDR1 MNHNS and CDR2 SASEGT. The CDR3 is 13 amino acids.

This CDR3 is CASGEAYEQYF. In DNA, the CDR3 is TGTGCCTCCGGGGAGGCCTACGAGCAGTACTTC. V gene TRBV6-1 combines with J gene TRBJ2-7, with a tentative D call TRBD2 (6 bases). CDR1 and CDR2 from the germline V gene are MNHNS and SASEGT. V lost 11 bases to trimming and J lost 2 bases, with 10 bases between them. The CDR3 contains 11 residues.